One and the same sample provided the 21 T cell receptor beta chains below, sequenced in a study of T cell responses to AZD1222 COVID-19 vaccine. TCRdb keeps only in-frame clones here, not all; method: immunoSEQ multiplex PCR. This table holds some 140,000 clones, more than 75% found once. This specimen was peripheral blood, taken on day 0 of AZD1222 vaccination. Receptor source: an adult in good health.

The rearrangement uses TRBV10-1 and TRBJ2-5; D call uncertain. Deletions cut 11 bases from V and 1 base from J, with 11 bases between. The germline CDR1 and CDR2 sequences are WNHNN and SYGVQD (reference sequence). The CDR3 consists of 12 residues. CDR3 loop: CAFWAPQETQYF. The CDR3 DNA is TGCGCCTTCTGGGCCCCCCAAGAGACCCAGTACTTC.

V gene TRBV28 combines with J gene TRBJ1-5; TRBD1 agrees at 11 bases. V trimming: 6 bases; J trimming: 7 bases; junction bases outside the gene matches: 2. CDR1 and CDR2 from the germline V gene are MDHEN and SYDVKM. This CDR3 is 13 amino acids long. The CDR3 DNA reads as TGTGCCAGCAGGTGGACAGGGGGCCAGCCCCAGCATTTT. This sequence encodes CASRWTGGQPQHF.

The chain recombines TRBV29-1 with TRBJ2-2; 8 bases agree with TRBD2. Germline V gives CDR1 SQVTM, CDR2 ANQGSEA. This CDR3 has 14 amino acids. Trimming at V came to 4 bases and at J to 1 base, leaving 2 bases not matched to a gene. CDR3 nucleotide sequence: TGCAGCGTTGGCACTAGCGGGAACACCGGGGAGCTGTTTTTT. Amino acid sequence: CSVGTSGNTGELFF.

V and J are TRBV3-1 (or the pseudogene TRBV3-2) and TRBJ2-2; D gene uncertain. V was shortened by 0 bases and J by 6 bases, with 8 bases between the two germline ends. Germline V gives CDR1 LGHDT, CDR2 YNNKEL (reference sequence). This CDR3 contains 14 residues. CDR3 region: CASSQDGRPGELFF. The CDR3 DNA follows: TGTGCCAGCAGCCAAGATGGGCGGCCCGGGGAGCTGTTTTTT.

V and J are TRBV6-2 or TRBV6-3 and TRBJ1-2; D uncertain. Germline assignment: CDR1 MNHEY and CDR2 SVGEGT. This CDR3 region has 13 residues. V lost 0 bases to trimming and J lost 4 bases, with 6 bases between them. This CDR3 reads CASSYSVSYGYTF. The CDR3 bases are TGTGCCAGCAGTTACTCGGTCAGCTATGGCTACACCTTC.

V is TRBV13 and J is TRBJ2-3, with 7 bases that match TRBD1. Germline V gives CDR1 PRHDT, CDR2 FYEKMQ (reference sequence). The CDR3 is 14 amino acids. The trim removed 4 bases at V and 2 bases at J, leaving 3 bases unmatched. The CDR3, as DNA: TGTGCCAGCAGCTCGACAGGGATCACAGATACGCAGTATTTT. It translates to CASSSTGITDTQYF. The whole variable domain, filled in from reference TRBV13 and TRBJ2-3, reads AAGVIQSPRHLIKEKRETATLKCYPIPRHDTVYWYQQGPGQDPQFLISFYEKMQSDKGSIPDRFSAQQFSDYHSELNMSSLELGDSALYFCASSSTGITDTQYFGPGTRLTVL.

The CDR3 nucleotides read TGTGCCAGCAGCTTACCCGGGACAGGGTTTCGATATGGCTACACCTTC. Translated, it gives CASSLPGTGFRYGYTF. V and J are TRBV11-2 and TRBJ1-2, with 9 bases lining up with TRBD1. The CDR3 has 16 residues. The ends lost 2 bases at V and 5 bases at J; junction bases unmatched: 9. Germline CDR1 is SGHAT and CDR2 is FQNNGV.

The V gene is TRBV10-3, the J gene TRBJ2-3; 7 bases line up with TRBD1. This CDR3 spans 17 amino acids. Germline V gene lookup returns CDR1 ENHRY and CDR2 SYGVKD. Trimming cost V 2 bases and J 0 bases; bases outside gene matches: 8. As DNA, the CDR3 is TGTGCCATCAGTGAGACTCGGGACAGTATTAGCACAGATACGCAGTATTTT. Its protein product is CAISETRDSISTDTQYF.

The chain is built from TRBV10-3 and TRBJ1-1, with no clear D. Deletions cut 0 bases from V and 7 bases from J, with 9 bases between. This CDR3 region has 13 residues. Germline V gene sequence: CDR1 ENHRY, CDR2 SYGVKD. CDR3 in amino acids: CAISESRRDEAFF. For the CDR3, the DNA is TGTGCCATCAGTGAGTCTAGAAGGGATGAAGCTTTCTTT.

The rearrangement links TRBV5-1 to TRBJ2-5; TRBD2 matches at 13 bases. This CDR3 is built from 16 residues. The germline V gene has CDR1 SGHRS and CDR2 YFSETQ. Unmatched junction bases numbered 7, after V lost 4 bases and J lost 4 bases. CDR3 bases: TGCGCCAGCAGCCCAGGACTAGCGGGAGAGGTAGAGACCCAGTACTTC. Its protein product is CASSPGLAGEVETQYF.

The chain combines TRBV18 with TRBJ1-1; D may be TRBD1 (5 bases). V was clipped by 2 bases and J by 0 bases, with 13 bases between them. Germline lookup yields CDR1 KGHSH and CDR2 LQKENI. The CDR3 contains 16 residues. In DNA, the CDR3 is TGTGCCAGCTCACCAGACCTGGGGCACTTGAACACTGAAGCTTTCTTT. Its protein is CASSPDLGHLNTEAFF.

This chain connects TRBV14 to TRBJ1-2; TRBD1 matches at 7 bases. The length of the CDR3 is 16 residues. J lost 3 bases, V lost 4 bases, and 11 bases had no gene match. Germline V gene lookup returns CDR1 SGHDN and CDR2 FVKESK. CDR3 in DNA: TGTGCCAGCAGCCCCATTGGGTCAGGGGGGTACTATGGCTACACCTTC. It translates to CASSPIGSGGYYGYTF.

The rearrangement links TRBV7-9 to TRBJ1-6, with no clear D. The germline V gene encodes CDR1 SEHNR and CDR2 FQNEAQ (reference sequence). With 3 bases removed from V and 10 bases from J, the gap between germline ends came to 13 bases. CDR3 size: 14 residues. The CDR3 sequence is CASSFPSGGSPLHF. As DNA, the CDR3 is TGTGCCAGCAGCTTTCCGTCGGGCGGATCACCCCTCCACTTT.

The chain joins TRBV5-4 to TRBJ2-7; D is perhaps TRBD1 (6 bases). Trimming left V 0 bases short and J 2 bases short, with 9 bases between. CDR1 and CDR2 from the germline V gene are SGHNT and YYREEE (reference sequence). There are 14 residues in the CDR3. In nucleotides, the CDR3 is TGTGCCAGCAGCTTGGAACAGGGAACCTACGAGCAGTACTTC. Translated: CASSLEQGTYEQYF.

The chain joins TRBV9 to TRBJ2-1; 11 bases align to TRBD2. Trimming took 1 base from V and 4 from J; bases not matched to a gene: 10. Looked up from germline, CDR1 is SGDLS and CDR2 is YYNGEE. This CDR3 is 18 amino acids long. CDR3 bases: TGTGCCAGCAGCGTACCCCCTCGACTAGCGGGATCATACAATGAGCAGTTCTTC. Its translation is CASSVPPRLAGSYNEQFF.

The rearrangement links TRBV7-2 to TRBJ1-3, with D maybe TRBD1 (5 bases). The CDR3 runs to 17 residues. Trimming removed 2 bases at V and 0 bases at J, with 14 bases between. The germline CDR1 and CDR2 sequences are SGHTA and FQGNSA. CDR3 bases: TGTGCCAGCAGCTTACTGGGACCGACGACCTCTGGAAACACCATATATTTT. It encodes CASSLLGPTTSGNTIYF.

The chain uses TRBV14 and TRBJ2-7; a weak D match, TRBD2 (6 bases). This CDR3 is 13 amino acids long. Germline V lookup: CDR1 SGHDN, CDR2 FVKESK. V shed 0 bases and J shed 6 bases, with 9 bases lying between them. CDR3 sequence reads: CASSQDLGGEQYF. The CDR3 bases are TGTGCCAGCAGCCAAGATTTGGGAGGCGAGCAGTACTTC.

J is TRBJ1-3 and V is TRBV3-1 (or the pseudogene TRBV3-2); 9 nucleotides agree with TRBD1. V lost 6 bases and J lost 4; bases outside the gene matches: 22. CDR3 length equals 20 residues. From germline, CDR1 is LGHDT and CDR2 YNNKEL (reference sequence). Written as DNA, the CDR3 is TGTGCCAGCAGTCCTATACTCCGGACAGGGGCGCTAGGGCAAGGAAACACCATATATTTT. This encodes CASSPILRTGALGQGNTIYF.

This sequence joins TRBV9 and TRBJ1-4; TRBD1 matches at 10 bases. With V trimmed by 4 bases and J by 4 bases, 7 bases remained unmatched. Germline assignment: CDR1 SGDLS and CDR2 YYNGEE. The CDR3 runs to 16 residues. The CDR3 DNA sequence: TGTGCCAGCAGCCCAAGGACAGGGGGAAATAATGAAAAACTGTTTTTT. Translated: CASSPRTGGNNEKLFF.

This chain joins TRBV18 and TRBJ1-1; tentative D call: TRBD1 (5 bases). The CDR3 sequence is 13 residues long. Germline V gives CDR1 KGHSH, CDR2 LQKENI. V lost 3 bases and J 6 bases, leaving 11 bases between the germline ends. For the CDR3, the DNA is TGTGCCAGCTCACCTCAGGTGACAGCTGAAGCTTTCTTT. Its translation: CASSPQVTAEAFF.

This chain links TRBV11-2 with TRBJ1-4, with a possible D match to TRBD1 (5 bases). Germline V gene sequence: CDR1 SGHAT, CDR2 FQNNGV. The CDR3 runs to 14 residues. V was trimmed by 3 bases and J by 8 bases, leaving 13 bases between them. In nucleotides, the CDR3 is TGTGCCAGCAGCTTCAGGGATGGTGTCGAAAAACTGTTTTTT. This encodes CASSFRDGVEKLFF.